This TCR beta chain was sequenced for a study of molecular identifiers for immune sequencing clone quantification. Study-level information: The replicate experiment used RNA from about 21,000 or 97,000 naive CD8 cells. This RNA was split into five aliquots, and four of them were sequenced.

Preparation of the bulk TCR libraries relied on previously described methods and listed TCR primers. Each CDR3 protein gets one entry after TCRdb re-called the PCR reads with MiXCR. The data hold about 320,000 distinct CDR3 sequences, with about a fifth observed a single time. The study's findings and limits: Should identical TCR molecules share a barcode, the sizes of highly expanded clones could be underestimated. Clonotypes surpassing 20 RNA copies contained over 97% of effector molecules, versus under 1% in naive cells.

Trimming pared 4 bases from V and 0 bases from J, leaving 15 bases between. This CDR3 region has 16 residues. The V gene's germline CDR1 is SGDLS and CDR2 YYNGEE. This clonotype has a count of ten or more. What it binds is unknown. This receptor was obtained from a human donor in good health. Some libraries in this study had Jurkat cell RNA spiked in. The specimen was naive CD8+ T cells from blood, with Jurkat cell RNA spiked in. The subset here: FACS-sorted CD8+CD4-CCR7+CD45RA+ naive T cells. The chain has TRBV9 and TRBJ2-3; D tentatively fits TRBD1 or TRBD2 (5 bases each). The CDR3 reads CASSPGTSVSTDTQYF. The CDR3 DNA reads as TGTGCCAGCAGCCCCGGGACCTCCGTGAGCACAGATACGCAGTATTTT.